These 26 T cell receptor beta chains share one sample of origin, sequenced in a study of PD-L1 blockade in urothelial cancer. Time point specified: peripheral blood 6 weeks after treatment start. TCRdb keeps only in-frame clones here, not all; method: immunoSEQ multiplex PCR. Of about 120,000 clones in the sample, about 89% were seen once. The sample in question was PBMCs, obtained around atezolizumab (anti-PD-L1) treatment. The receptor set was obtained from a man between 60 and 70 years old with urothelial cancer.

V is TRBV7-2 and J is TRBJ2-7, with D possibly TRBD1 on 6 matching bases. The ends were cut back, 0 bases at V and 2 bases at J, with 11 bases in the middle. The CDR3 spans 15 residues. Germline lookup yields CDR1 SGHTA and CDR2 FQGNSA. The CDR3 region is CASSLALQGPYEQYF. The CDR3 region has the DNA TGTGCCAGCAGCTTAGCGCTACAGGGCCCCTACGAGCAGTACTTC.

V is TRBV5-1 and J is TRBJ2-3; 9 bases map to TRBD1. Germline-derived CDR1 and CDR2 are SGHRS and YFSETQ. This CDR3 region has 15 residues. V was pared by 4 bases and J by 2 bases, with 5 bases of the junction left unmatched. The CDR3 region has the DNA TGCGCCAGCAGCCTGGGACAGGGCCACACAGATACGCAGTATTTT. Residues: CASSLGQGHTDTQYF.

CDR3: CASSSGLTNTGELFF. The DNA of the CDR3 is TGTGCCAGCAGCTCGGGACTCACAAACACCGGGGAGCTGTTTTTT. The chain joins TRBV9 to TRBJ2-2; D may be TRBD2 (6 bases). Germline V CDR1 and CDR2: SGDLS, YYNGEE. V was pared by 4 bases and J by 2 bases, with 12 bases between. CDR3 length: 15 amino acids.

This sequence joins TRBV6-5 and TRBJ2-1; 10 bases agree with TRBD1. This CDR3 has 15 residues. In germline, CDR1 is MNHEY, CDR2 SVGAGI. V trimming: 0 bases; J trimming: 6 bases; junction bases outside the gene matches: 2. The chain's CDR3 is CASSYSGTGANEQFF. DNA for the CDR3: TGTGCCAGCAGTTACTCTGGGACAGGGGCCAATGAGCAGTTCTTC.

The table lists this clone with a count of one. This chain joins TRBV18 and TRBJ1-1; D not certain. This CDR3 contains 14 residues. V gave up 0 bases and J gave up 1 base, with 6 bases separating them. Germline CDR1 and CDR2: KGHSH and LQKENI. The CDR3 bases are TGTGCCAGCTCACCACCTTCAGGGAACACTGAAGCTTTCTTT. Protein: CASSPPSGNTEAFF.

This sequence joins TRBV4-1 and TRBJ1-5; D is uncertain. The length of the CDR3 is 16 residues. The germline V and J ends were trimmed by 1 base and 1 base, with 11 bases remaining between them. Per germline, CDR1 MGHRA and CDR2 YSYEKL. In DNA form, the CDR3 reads TGCGCCAGCAGCCAAGGATCAGGTCTAAGCAATCAGCCCCAGCATTTT. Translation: CASSQGSGLSNQPQHF.

The CDR3 coding sequence is TGCGCCAGCAGCCTCCTAGGACTAGCGGGAGGGGATTTAGCCAAAAACATTCAGTACTTC. Protein: CASSLLGLAGGDLAKNIQYF. The chain recombines TRBV4-1 with TRBJ2-4, with TRBD2 identical over 15 bases. V dropped 4 bases and J dropped 0; count of bases not matched to a gene: 10. CDR3 length: 20 residues. Germline V gives CDR1 MGHRA, CDR2 YSYEKL.

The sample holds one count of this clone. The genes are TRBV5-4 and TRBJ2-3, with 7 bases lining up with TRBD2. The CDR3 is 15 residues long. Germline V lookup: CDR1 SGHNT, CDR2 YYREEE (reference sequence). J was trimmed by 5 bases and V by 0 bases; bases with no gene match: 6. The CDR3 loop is CASSLGRGLRDTQYF. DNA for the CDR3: TGTGCCAGCAGCTTGGGGCGGGGGTTACGAGATACGCAGTATTTT.

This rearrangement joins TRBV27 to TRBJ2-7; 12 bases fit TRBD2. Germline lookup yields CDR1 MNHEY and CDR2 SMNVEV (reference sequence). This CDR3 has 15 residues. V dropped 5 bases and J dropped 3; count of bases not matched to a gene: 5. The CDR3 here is CASSPTTSGSYEQYF. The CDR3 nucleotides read TGTGCCAGCAGTCCGACGACTAGCGGGAGCTACGAGCAGTACTTC.

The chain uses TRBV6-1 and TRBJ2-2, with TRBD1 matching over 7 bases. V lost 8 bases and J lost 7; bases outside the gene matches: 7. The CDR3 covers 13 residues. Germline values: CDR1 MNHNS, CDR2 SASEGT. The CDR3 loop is CASPTPGGGELFF. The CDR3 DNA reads TGTGCCAGCCCAACCCCAGGGGGCGGGGAGCTGTTTTTT.

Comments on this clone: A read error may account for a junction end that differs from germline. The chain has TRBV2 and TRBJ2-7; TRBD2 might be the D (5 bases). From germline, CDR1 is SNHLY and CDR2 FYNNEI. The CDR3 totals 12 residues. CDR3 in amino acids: CASRADWDWQYF. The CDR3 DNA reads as TGTGCCAGCAGGGCGGACTGGGATTGGCAGTACTTT.

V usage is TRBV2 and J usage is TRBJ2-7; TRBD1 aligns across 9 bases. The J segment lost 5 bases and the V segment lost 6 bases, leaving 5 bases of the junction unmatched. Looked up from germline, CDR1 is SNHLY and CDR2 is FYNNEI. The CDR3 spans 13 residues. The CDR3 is CASRGQGTDEQYF. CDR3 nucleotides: TGTGCCAGCAGGGGACAGGGCACCGACGAGCAGTACTTC.

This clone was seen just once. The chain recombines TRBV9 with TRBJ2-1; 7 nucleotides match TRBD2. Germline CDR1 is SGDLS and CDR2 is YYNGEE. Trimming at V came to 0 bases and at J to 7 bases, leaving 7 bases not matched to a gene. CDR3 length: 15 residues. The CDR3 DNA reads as TGTGCCAGCAGCGTAGGGGGGGGAGATGGAAATGAGCAGTTCTTC. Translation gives CASSVGGGDGNEQFF. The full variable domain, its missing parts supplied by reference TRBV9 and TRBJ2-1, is DSGVTQTPKHLITATGQRVTLRCSPRSGDLSVYWYQQSLDQGLQFLIQYYNGEERAKGNILERFSAQQFPDLHSELNLSSLELGDSALYFCASSVGGGDGNEQFFGPGTRLTVL.

The CDR3 spells CASSNRQGTEAFF. The DNA for the CDR3 is TGTGCCAGCAGTAACCGACAGGGTACTGAAGCTTTCTTT. The chain couples TRBV6-5 to TRBJ1-1, with 7 bases fitting TRBD1. Germline V CDR1 and CDR2: MNHEY, SVGAGI. V lost 5 bases to trimming and J lost 5 bases; unmatched junction nucleotides: 5. The CDR3 contains 13 residues.

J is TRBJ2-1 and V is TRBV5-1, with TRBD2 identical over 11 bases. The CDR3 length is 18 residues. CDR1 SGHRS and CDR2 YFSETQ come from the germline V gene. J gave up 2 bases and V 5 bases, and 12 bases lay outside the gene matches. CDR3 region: CASRRGISGGAAYNEQFF. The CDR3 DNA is TGCGCCAGCAGACGCGGGATTAGCGGGGGGGCGGCCTACAATGAGCAGTTCTTC.

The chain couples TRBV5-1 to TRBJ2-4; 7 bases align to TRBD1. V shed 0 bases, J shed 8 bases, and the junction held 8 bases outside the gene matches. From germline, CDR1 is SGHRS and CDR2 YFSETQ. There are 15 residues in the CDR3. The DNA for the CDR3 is TGCGCCAGCAGCTTGGAAGGGGGCACCCGGGACATTCAGTACTTC. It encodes CASSLEGGTRDIQYF. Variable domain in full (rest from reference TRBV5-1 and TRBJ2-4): KAGVTQTPRYLIKTRGQQVTLSCSPISGHRSVSWYQQTPGQGLQFLFEYFSETQRNKGNFPGRFSGRQFSNSRSEMNVSTLELGDSALYLCASSLEGGTRDIQYFGAGTRLSVL.

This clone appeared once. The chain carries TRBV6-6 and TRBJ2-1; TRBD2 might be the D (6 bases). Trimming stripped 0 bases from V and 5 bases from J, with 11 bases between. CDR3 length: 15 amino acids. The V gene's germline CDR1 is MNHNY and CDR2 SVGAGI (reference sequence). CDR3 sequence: CASSYSRDLHNEQFF. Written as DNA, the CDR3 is TGTGCCAGCAGTTACTCGCGGGACCTCCACAATGAGCAGTTCTTC.

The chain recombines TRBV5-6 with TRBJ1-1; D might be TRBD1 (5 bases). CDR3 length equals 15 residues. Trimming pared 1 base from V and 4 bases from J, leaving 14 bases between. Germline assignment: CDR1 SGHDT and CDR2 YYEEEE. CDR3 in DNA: TGTGCCAGCAGCTTGAGGGCAGGGATAAGCACTGAAGCTTTCTTT. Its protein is CASSLRAGISTEAFF.

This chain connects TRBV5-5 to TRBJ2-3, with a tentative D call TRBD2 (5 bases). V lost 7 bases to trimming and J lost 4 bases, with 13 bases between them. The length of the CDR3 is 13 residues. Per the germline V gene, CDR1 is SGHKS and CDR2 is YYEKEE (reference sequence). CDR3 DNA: TGTGCCAGCCTGGATGGAGGCGCAGATACGCAGTATTTT. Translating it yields CASLDGGADTQYF. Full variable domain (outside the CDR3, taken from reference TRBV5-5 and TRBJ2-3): DAGVTQSPTHLIKTRGQQVTLRCSPISGHKSVSWYQQVLGQGPQFIFQYYEKEERGRGNFPDRFSARQFPNYSSELNVNALLLGDSALYLCASLDGGADTQYFGPGTRLTVL.

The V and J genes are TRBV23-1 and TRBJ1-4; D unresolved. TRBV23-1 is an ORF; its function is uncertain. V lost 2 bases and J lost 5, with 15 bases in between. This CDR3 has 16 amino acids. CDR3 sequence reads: CASSQPWTDLNEKLFF. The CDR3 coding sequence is TGCGCCAGCAGTCAACCCTGGACGGACTTAAATGAAAAACTGTTTTTT.

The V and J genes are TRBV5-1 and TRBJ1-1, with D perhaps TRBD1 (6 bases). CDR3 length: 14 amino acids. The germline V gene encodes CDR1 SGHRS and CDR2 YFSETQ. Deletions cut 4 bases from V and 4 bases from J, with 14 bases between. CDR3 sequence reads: CASSLGTPATEAFF. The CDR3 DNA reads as TGCGCCAGCAGCCTCGGGACACCGGCCACTGAAGCTTTCTTT.

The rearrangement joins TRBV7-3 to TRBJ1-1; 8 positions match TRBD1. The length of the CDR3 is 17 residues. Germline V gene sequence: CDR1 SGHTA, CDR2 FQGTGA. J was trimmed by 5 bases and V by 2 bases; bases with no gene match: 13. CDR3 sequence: CASSLPGQGAQRTEAFF. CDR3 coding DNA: TGTGCCAGCAGCTTACCGGGGCAGGGGGCTCAACGGACTGAAGCTTTCTTT.

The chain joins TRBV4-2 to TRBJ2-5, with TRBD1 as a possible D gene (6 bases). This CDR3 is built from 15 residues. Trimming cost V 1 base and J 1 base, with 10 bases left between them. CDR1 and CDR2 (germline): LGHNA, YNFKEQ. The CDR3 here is CASSQGDNPQETQYF. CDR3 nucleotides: TGTGCCAGCAGCCAAGGGGACAACCCCCAAGAGACCCAGTACTTC.

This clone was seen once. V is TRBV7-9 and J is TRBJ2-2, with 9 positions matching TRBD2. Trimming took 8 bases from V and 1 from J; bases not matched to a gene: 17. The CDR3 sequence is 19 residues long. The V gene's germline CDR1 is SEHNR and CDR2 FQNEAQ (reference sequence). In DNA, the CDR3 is TGTGCCAGCGAAGGAGAGACTAGCGGACCCGAGGGGAACACCGGGGAGCTGTTTTTT. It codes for CASEGETSGPEGNTGELFF.

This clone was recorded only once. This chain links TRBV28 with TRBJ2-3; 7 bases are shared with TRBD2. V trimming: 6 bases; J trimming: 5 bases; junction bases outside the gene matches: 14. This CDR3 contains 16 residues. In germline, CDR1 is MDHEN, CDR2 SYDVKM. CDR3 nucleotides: TGTGCCAGCAGCCCTCGCGGAGGGGAGGGCCGAGATACGCAGTATTTT. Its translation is CASSPRGGEGRDTQYF.

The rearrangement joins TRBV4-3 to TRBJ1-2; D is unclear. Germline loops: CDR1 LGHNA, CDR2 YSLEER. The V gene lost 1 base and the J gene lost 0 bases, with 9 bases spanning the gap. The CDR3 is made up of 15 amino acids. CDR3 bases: TGCGCCAGCAGCCAAGGAGGCCCAACTAACTATGGCTACACCTTC. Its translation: CASSQGGPTNYGYTF.